This entry lists 21 T cell receptor beta chains sequenced from one sample in a study of Graves' ophthalmopathy and Graves' hyperthyroidism. Investigators amplified TCR beta CDR3 regions from RNA transcripts. Second-round multiplex PCR came after first-round RT-PCR with HTBI primers. Using its own MiXCR run on the multiplex PCR reads, TCRdb lists one record per CDR3 protein. The sample consists of 400,000 to 450,000 distinct CDR3 sequences, around 20% of them appearing once. Source material: peripheral blood. The receptors were sampled from a woman aged 18-29 years with stable Graves' hyperthyroidism.

As DNA, the CDR3 is TGTGCCAGCAGCTGGGAGGGACAGGACTACGAGCAGTACTTC. Translating gives CASSWEGQDYEQYF. The rearrangement links TRBV5-6 to TRBJ2-7; a weak D match, TRBD1 (8 bases). The CDR3 runs to 14 residues. V shed 3 bases and J shed 3 bases, with 13 bases lying between them. Germline CDR1 SGHDT, CDR2 YYEEEE.

This chain connects TRBV6-1 to TRBJ1-3, with unresolved D. The ends were cut back, 8 bases at V and 0 bases at J, with 17 bases in the middle. This CDR3 spans 16 amino acids. CDR1 and CDR2 (germline): MNHNS, SASEGT. The CDR3 nucleotides read TGTGCCAGCGGGAAGGGAGGGCCCAACTCTGGAAACACCATATATTTT. This sequence encodes CASGKGGPNSGNTIYF.

This chain links TRBV18 with TRBJ1-6; no firm D call. V lost 3 bases and J 14 bases, leaving 14 bases between the germline ends. CDR1 and CDR2 (germline): KGHSH, LQKENI. CDR3 size: 13 residues. CDR3 protein: CASSPETRSALHF. The DNA for the CDR3 is TGTGCCAGCTCACCCGAGACCCGGTCGGCCCTCCACTTT.

At least ten counts were recorded for this clonotype. The CDR3 is CASSERLAGSYEQYF. CDR3 in DNA: TGTGCCAGCAGTGAAAGGCTAGCGGGAAGCTACGAGCAGTACTTC. The chain uses TRBV6-1 and TRBJ2-7, with 9 bases matching TRBD2. The CDR3 spans 15 residues. Germline V gives CDR1 MNHNS, CDR2 SASEGT. The junction had 5 bases not matched to a gene; V was cut back by 2 bases and J by 3 bases.

This clonotype was observed a single time. The chain recombines TRBV20-1 with TRBJ2-7, with D perhaps matching TRBD2 (5 bases). The CDR3 loop spans 12 amino acids. Germline CDR1 is DFQATT and CDR2 is SNEGSKA (reference sequence). Trimming took off 5 bases at V and 3 bases at J, with 11 bases between the two ends. The CDR3 nucleotides are TGCAGTGCTCACGGGAAGGACTACGAGCAGTACTTC. Translated, it gives CSAHGKDYEQYF.

The sample holds many counts of this clonotype. The V call is TRBV6-2 or TRBV6-3, the J call TRBJ2-4; 7 bases align to TRBD2. The CDR3 runs 16 residues. V lost 7 bases to trimming and J lost 1 base; unmatched junction nucleotides: 10. From germline, CDR1 is MNHEY and CDR2 SVGEGT. This chain's CDR3 is CASTPLGGMAKNIQYF. In nucleotides, the CDR3 is TGTGCCAGCACCCCTTTGGGGGGGATGGCCAAAAACATTCAGTACTTC.

This clonotype has at least ten counts. The chain is built from TRBV4-3 and TRBJ2-5; 8 positions match TRBD2. CDR1 and CDR2 from the germline V gene are LGHNA and YSLEER. This CDR3 has 14 residues. Trimming cost V 1 base and J 4 bases; bases outside gene matches: 2. CDR3 nucleotide sequence: TGCGCCAGCAGCCAAGTGAGCGGGAGAGAGACCCAGTACTTC. Protein: CASSQVSGRETQYF.

This clonotype appeared many times. The CDR3 here is CASSRGQGTMNTEAFF. In nucleotides, the CDR3 is TGTGCCAGCAGCCGGGGACAGGGGACAATGAACACTGAAGCTTTCTTT. The chain has TRBV11-1 and TRBJ1-1, with TRBD1 matching 10 bases. V shed 5 bases, J shed 0 bases, and the junction held 6 bases outside the gene matches. The CDR3 sequence is 16 residues long. Germline V lookup: CDR1 SGHAT, CDR2 FQDESV (reference sequence).

This clonotype was observed a handful of times. The final CDR3 position lacks the conserved phenylalanine or tryptophan, pointing to a likely read error. The chain has TRBV27 and TRBJ2-5; no definite D call. Trimming stripped 5 bases from V and 2 bases from J, with 9 bases between. The V gene's germline CDR1 is MNHEY and CDR2 SMNVEV (reference sequence). This CDR3 has 13 residues. The CDR3 is CASSNYPQETQYL. Here the CDR3 DNA reads TGTGCCAGCAGTAACTATCCGCAAGAGACCCAGTACCTC.

This chain uses TRBV4-2 with TRBJ1-5; D gene ambiguous. The germline V and J ends were trimmed by 0 bases and 3 bases, with 9 bases remaining between them. Germline V gives CDR1 LGHNA, CDR2 YNFKEQ. The CDR3 is 15 amino acids. CDR3 loop: CASSQDFTLNQPQHF. The CDR3, as DNA: TGTGCCAGCAGCCAAGATTTCACCCTCAATCAGCCCCAGCATTTT.

Many counts were recorded for this clonotype. The V gene is TRBV4-1, the J gene TRBJ2-7; TRBD2 is a possible D gene (7 bases). The germline CDR1 and CDR2 sequences are MGHRA and YSYEKL. The CDR3 spans 14 residues. The germline V and J ends were trimmed by 0 bases and 5 bases, with 11 bases remaining between them. The chain's CDR3 is CASSQDSGGNEQYF. The CDR3 DNA reads as TGCGCCAGCAGCCAAGACTCGGGGGGCAACGAGCAGTACTTC.

The table lists this clonotype with many counts. The germline gene is not matched at one end of the junction; a read error may be the cause. This rearrangement joins TRBV15 to TRBJ2-5; 9 bases match TRBD2. CDR1 LNHNV and CDR2 YYDKDF come from the germline V gene (reference sequence). The CDR3 has 14 residues. The CDR3 DNA is TGTACCACCAGCGGTAGCGGGAGTGGTGAGACCCAGTACTTC. Protein: CTTSGSGSGETQYF.

This clonotype was seen ten or more times. The chain carries TRBV29-1 and TRBJ1-1; D possibly corresponds to TRBD1 (5 bases). Germline-derived CDR1 and CDR2 are SQVTM and ANQGSEA. The CDR3 contains 11 residues. The CDR3, as DNA: TGCTTTACTTGGAGGGGCACTGAAGCTTTCTTT. It specifies CFTWRGTEAFF.

This clonotype was seen ten or more times. The rearrangement joins TRBV6-5 to TRBJ2-7; 10 bases align to TRBD1. CDR1 MNHEY and CDR2 SVGAGI come from the germline V gene. The CDR3 runs to 15 residues. After removal of 2 bases from V and 3 bases from J, the junction contained 4 bases not matched to a gene. CDR3 DNA sequence: TGTGCCAGCAGTTACACCGGGACAGGGGACTACGAGCAGTACTTC. This sequence encodes CASSYTGTGDYEQYF.

The V gene is TRBV24-1, the J gene TRBJ2-5; D is possibly TRBD1 (6 bases). CDR1 and CDR2 (germline): KGHDR, SFDVKD. Between the trimmed V and J ends, which lost 2 bases and 1 base, there was a span of 10 bases. The CDR3 runs 15 residues. The CDR3 sequence is CATSDSSQGQETQYF. The CDR3 bases are TGTGCCACCAGTGATTCCTCACAGGGCCAAGAGACCCAGTACTTC.

V gene TRBV24-1 combines with J gene TRBJ1-5; D gene unclear. The CDR3 is made up of 13 amino acids. Trimming took 4 bases from V and 15 from J, leaving 18 bases between them. Germline CDR1 and CDR2: KGHDR and SFDVKD. The CDR3 bases are TGTGCCACCAGTGACCACGACCGAGGATCGTGGCATTTT. As protein: CATSDHDRGSWHF.

The V gene is TRBV4-2, the J gene TRBJ2-4; a possible D gene is TRBD2 (5 bases). The germline V and J ends were trimmed by 2 bases and 6 bases, with 26 bases remaining between them. Per germline, CDR1 LGHNA and CDR2 YNFKEQ. This CDR3 is 19 amino acids long. CDR3 residues: CASSQPTRSGRGRRNIQYF. The DNA of the CDR3 is TGTGCCAGCAGCCAACCCACAAGGTCGGGGAGAGGAAGGAGAAACATTCAGTACTTC.

The chain combines TRBV6-1 with TRBJ1-3; 9 bases match TRBD1. Losses at the gene ends were 5 bases for V and 4 bases for J; bases not matched to a gene: 9. Germline V gene data show CDR1 as MNHNS and CDR2 as SASEGT. CDR3 length equals 16 residues. The CDR3 sequence: CASSRLGQGTGNTIYF. Here the CDR3 DNA reads TGTGCCAGCAGTAGGCTCGGACAGGGGACAGGAAACACCATATATTTT.

The V gene is TRBV11-2, the J gene TRBJ2-7; D is perhaps TRBD1 (6 bases). This CDR3 is 14 amino acids long. Germline V lookup: CDR1 SGHAT, CDR2 FQNNGV. The V and J ends lost 3 bases and 6 bases respectively, with 15 bases between them. The DNA for the CDR3 is TGTGCCAGCAGCTTCAACTCCCAGGGGACCGAGCAGTACTTC. This translates into CASSFNSQGTEQYF.

This clonotype was found many times. V gene TRBV12-3 or TRBV12-4 combines with J gene TRBJ1-1, with TRBD1 as a possible D gene (5 bases). V gave up 5 bases and J gave up 1 base, with 20 bases separating them. The CDR3 runs to 17 residues. CDR3 DNA: TGTGCCAGCAGTCCCGGGGGGTTCTGGCCGGGGAACACTGAAGCTTTCTTT. It is translated as CASSPGGFWPGNTEAFF.

The V and J genes are TRBV6-5 and TRBJ2-7, with 10 bases matching TRBD1. This CDR3 has 15 residues. Unmatched junction bases numbered 7, after V lost 5 bases and J lost 3 bases. In germline, CDR1 is MNHEY, CDR2 SVGAGI. CDR3 sequence (DNA): TGTGCCAGCAGTAACCCCGGGACAGGGGTCTACGAGCAGTACTTC. It yields the protein CASSNPGTGVYEQYF.